These 27 T cell receptor beta chains originate from one sample sequenced in a study of blood T cell repertoires in COVID-19 (dated by TCRdb to 2019 to 2021). Libraries were made using the immunoSEQ multiplex PCR assay. The table was pulled from immuneACCESS by TCRdb, which kept in-frame rearrangements only. Such tables lose some clones; where checked, under half of the loss comes from unresolved V genes, and the rest has no known cause. A total of some 180,000 clones appear in this sample, 78% of them only once. Around 2.8% of the sample lies in the top ten. The sample comprised peripheral blood. These receptors originate from a woman older than 75 with active or convalescent COVID-19.

V is TRBV25-1 and J is TRBJ1-2; D gene uncertain. V lost 3 bases and J lost 4, with 15 bases in between. Germline V CDR1 and CDR2: MGHDK, SYGVNS. This CDR3 spans 15 amino acids. In nucleotides, the CDR3 is TGTGCCAGCAGTGATAGTTTAGGGAGTGGCTATGGCTACACCTTC. Its protein is CASSDSLGSGYGYTF.

V usage is TRBV7-2 and J usage is TRBJ1-3; D is unresolved. The CDR3 has 16 amino acids. Germline assignment: CDR1 SGHTA and CDR2 FQGNSA. Trimming took off 1 base at V and 0 bases at J, with 10 bases between the two ends. The CDR3 sequence is CASSLGLILSGNTIYF. The CDR3, as DNA: TGTGCCAGCAGCTTAGGACTCATTCTCTCTGGAAACACCATATATTTT.

The chain employs TRBV6-1 and TRBJ1-1; 7 nucleotides align to TRBD1. The CDR3 runs 16 residues. V shed 4 bases, J shed 5 bases, and the junction held 13 bases outside the gene matches. Germline V gene lookup returns CDR1 MNHNS and CDR2 SASEGT. The CDR3 loop is CASSADYPGQSTEAFF. The CDR3 nucleotides read TGTGCCAGCAGTGCCGACTATCCGGGACAGTCGACTGAAGCTTTCTTT.

The chain joins TRBV6-2 or TRBV6-3 to TRBJ2-7; TRBD1 matches at 9 bases. With 4 bases clipped from V and 3 bases from J, the junction kept 19 bases outside the gene matches. Germline V CDR1 and CDR2: MNHEY, SVGEGT. This CDR3 region has 19 residues. CDR3 nucleotides: TGTGCCAGCAGTTGGCTTGATAGGACAGGGGTCGGTCAGCGCTACGAGCAGTACTTC. Its protein product is CASSWLDRTGVGQRYEQYF.

V is TRBV4-1 and J is TRBJ1-1, with TRBD1 matching 7 bases. CDR1 is MGHRA and CDR2 is YSYEKL in the germline V gene. V gave up 1 base and J gave up 1 base; unmatched junction bases: 3. The CDR3 runs 15 residues. The CDR3 protein is CASSQATGRNTEAFF. The CDR3 nucleotides read TGCGCCAGCAGCCAAGCGACAGGGAGGAACACTGAAGCTTTCTTT.

This clone was detected only a few times. The chain carries TRBV7-9 and TRBJ2-3, with 7 nucleotides matching TRBD2. Losses at the gene ends were 8 bases for V and 0 bases for J; bases not matched to a gene: 5. The CDR3 sequence is 14 residues long. Germline assignment: CDR1 SEHNR and CDR2 FQNEAQ (reference sequence). The chain's CDR3 is CASWVGGSTDTQYF. The DNA of the CDR3 is TGTGCCAGCTGGGTGGGGGGGAGCACAGATACGCAGTATTTT.

This clone was found a few times. CDR3 loop: CATSSYSYNSPLHF. DNA for the CDR3: TGTGCCACCAGCAGTTACTCCTATAATTCACCCCTCCACTTT. This chain uses TRBV15 with TRBJ1-6, with no clear D. V lost 3 bases and J lost 0, with 3 bases in between. The V gene's germline CDR1 is LNHNV and CDR2 YYDKDF (reference sequence). The CDR3 extends over 14 amino acids.

The chain couples TRBV9 to TRBJ2-1; 10 nucleotides agree with TRBD2. Germline V lookup: CDR1 SGDLS, CDR2 YYNGEE. This CDR3 has 15 amino acids. J gave up 5 bases and V 3 bases, and 5 bases lay outside the gene matches. This CDR3 reads CASSGAGGPDNEQFF. The CDR3 nucleotides are TGTGCCAGCAGCGGAGCGGGGGGGCCAGACAATGAGCAGTTCTTC.

The rearrangement links TRBV6-5 to TRBJ2-7; 7 nucleotides align to TRBD1. This CDR3 spans 14 amino acids. The germline V gene has CDR1 MNHEY and CDR2 SVGAGI. V trimming: 6 bases; J trimming: 3 bases; junction bases outside the gene matches: 8. CDR3 DNA sequence: TGTGCCAGCAGCCCGGGACAGCTCTACTACGAGCAGTACTTC. Translation gives CASSPGQLYYEQYF.

The CDR3 nucleotides are TGTGCCAGTAGTACGACTAGCGGGGGATCGTTCGGGGAGCTGTTTTTT. The encoded protein is CASSTTSGGSFGELFF. The chain links TRBV19 to TRBJ2-2; TRBD2 matches 12 bases. V shed 4 bases and J 7 bases; nucleotides not matched to a gene: 7. CDR3 length: 16 amino acids. Germline-derived CDR1 and CDR2 are LNHDA and SQIVND (reference sequence).

The rearrangement links TRBV28 to TRBJ1-2; TRBD1 might be the D (5 bases). The germline V gene encodes CDR1 MDHEN and CDR2 SYDVKM. The CDR3 has 15 residues. V lost 7 bases, J lost 4 bases, and 19 bases lay in between. DNA of the CDR3: TGTGCCAGCACCAAACCCGGGGGGGTTACCTATGGCTACACCTTC. It is translated as CASTKPGGVTYGYTF.

The chain recombines TRBV10-1 with TRBJ1-5; 8 positions agree with TRBD1. The V and J ends lost 10 bases and 7 bases, in that order; junction bases with no gene match: 9. Germline CDR1 and CDR2: WNHNN and SYGVQD (reference sequence). The CDR3 loop spans 13 amino acids. CDR3 in amino acids: CAIRPGQEQPQHF. CDR3 nucleotide sequence: TGCGCCATTAGGCCGGGACAGGAGCAGCCCCAGCATTTT.

With respect to this clone: A junction boundary mismatches the germline segment, possibly from a read error. V is TRBV29-1 and J is TRBJ1-6, with TRBD1 matching over 8 bases. CDR1 and CDR2 (germline): SQVTM, ANQGSEA. CDR3 size: 12 residues. CDR3 loop: CSVQDRGSPLHF. The DNA of the CDR3 is TGCAGCGTTCAAGACAGGGGTTCACCCCTCCACTTT.

This sequence joins TRBV9 and TRBJ2-1; TRBD1 matches 7 bases. The CDR3 loop spans 15 amino acids. Trimming removed 0 bases from V and 2 bases from J; junction bases left unmatched: 2. Per germline, CDR1 SGDLS and CDR2 YYNGEE. The CDR3 coding sequence is TGTGCCAGCAGCGTAGGGGGACAGACCTACAATGAGCAGTTCTTC. This codes for CASSVGGQTYNEQFF.

The CDR3 coding sequence is TGTGCCAGCAGTCCACAGGGGGCGAGGATCAATGAGCAGTTCTTC. The encoded protein is CASSPQGARINEQFF. The chain employs TRBV28 and TRBJ2-1; TRBD1 matches 9 bases. J was trimmed by 6 bases and V by 5 bases; bases with no gene match: 8. Germline V lookup: CDR1 MDHEN, CDR2 SYDVKM. This CDR3 spans 15 amino acids.

The rearrangement uses TRBV28 and TRBJ2-3; weak D call: TRBD1 (5 bases). The CDR3 contains 15 residues. CDR1 is MDHEN and CDR2 is SYDVKM in the germline V gene. The ends were cut back, 5 bases at V and 1 base at J, with 13 bases in the middle. This CDR3 is CASSLLGPGTDTQYF. In DNA, the CDR3 is TGTGCCAGCAGTCTCTTGGGGCCCGGCACAGATACGCAGTATTTT.

This clone occurred a few times. The genes are TRBV3-1 (or the pseudogene TRBV3-2) and TRBJ2-5; TRBD2 matches at 9 bases. This CDR3 spans 13 amino acids. CDR1 and CDR2 from the germline V gene are LGHDT and YNNKEL (reference sequence). Losses at the gene ends were 4 bases for V and 5 bases for J; bases not matched to a gene: 2. Here the CDR3 DNA reads TGTGCCAGCAGCCCGGGACTAGCTGAGACCCAGTACTTC. Translated, it gives CASSPGLAETQYF.

V gene TRBV5-1 combines with J gene TRBJ2-2; tentatively, D is TRBD1 (6 bases). The CDR3 spans 14 residues. V lost 4 bases to trimming and J lost 4 bases, with 11 bases between them. Germline CDR1 reads SGHRS; CDR2 reads YFSETQ. The CDR3 region is CASSLLDSTGELFF. In nucleotides, the CDR3 is TGCGCCAGCAGCCTGCTGGACAGCACCGGGGAGCTGTTTTTT.

The V and J genes are TRBV9 and TRBJ1-2, with TRBD1 as a possible D gene (5 bases). Germline V gives CDR1 SGDLS, CDR2 YYNGEE. Trimming stripped 3 bases from V and 3 bases from J, with 15 bases between. The CDR3 contains 15 residues. CDR3: CASSEGRAYDYGYTF. The DNA for the CDR3 is TGTGCCAGCAGCGAGGGCAGGGCGTATGACTATGGCTACACCTTC.

The chain uses TRBV10-3 and TRBJ1-6; the D is unclear. The CDR3 is 15 amino acids. V was clipped by 3 bases and J by 5 bases, with 11 bases between them. Germline V CDR1 and CDR2: ENHRY, SYGVKD. As DNA, the CDR3 is TGTGCCATCAGTGACTGGCAGATGAATAATTCACCCCTCCACTTT. Translating gives CAISDWQMNNSPLHF.

The genes are TRBV28 and TRBJ2-3, with 8 bases that match TRBD2. The junction had 2 bases not matched to a gene; V was cut back by 2 bases and J by 1 base. CDR1 is MDHEN, CDR2 SYDVKM, per germline. CDR3 length equals 15 residues. The CDR3, as DNA: TGTGCCAGCAGTTTAACGGGGGGGGGCACAGATACGCAGTATTTT. Its translation is CASSLTGGGTDTQYF.

This chain uses TRBV6-5 with TRBJ1-5; maybe TRBD1 (5 bases). Trimming left V 7 bases short and J 2 bases short, with 15 bases between. CDR3 length: 15 residues. The germline V gene has CDR1 MNHEY and CDR2 SVGAGI. CDR3 in amino acids: CASINGGEGNQPQHF. The CDR3 DNA is TGTGCCAGCATCAACGGGGGAGAGGGCAATCAGCCCCAGCATTTT.

The chain links TRBV2 to TRBJ1-5; 8 bases are shared with TRBD1. Germline V gene sequence: CDR1 SNHLY, CDR2 FYNNEI. The J segment lost 6 bases and the V segment lost 3 bases, leaving 4 bases of the junction unmatched. The CDR3 covers 14 residues. CDR3 coding DNA: TGTGCCAGCAGTGAGACAACAGGGGGTCAGCCCCAGCATTTT. Translating it yields CASSETTGGQPQHF.

This clone came up a few times. The J gene is TRBJ2-4, the V gene TRBV4-1; D not certain. This CDR3 has 15 amino acids. Germline loops: CDR1 MGHRA, CDR2 YSYEKL. Trimming shortened V by 0 bases and J by 5 bases, and 11 bases separated the two germline ends. The CDR3 sequence: CASSQDRQTENIQYF. As DNA, the CDR3 is TGCGCCAGCAGCCAAGATCGTCAAACGGAAAACATTCAGTACTTC.

The CDR3 here is CASSRDRDYEQYF. The DNA for the CDR3 is TGTGCCAGCAGCCGGGACAGGGACTACGAGCAGTACTTC. The chain combines TRBV2 with TRBJ2-7, with 9 bases lining up with TRBD1. Trimming removed 6 bases from V and 3 bases from J; junction bases left unmatched: 3. The CDR3 length is 13 residues. Germline CDR1 is SNHLY and CDR2 is FYNNEI.

V gene TRBV7-2 combines with J gene TRBJ1-2, with 8 bases identical to TRBD1. Germline lookup yields CDR1 SGHTA and CDR2 FQGNSA. The CDR3 is made up of 16 amino acids. Trimming at V came to 5 bases and at J to 4 bases, leaving 12 bases not matched to a gene. CDR3 amino acids: CASSPRGTGLLYGYTF. The CDR3 DNA sequence: TGTGCCAGCAGCCCTCGTGGGACAGGACTACTCTATGGCTACACCTTC.

This chain joins TRBV19 and TRBJ1-1; 8 bases are a match to TRBD1. Looked up from germline, CDR1 is LNHDA and CDR2 is SQIVND (reference sequence). J gave up 4 bases and V 5 bases, and 15 bases lay outside the gene matches. This CDR3 region has 17 residues. The CDR3 protein is CASSQNHPDRGLTEAFF. Written as DNA, the CDR3 is TGTGCCAGTAGTCAAAACCACCCAGACAGGGGCCTCACTGAAGCTTTCTTT. Looking up the rest from reference TRBV19 and TRBJ1-1 gives the full variable domain: DGGITQSPKYLFRKEGQNVTLSCEQNLNHDAMYWYRQDPGQGLRLIYYSQIVNDFQKGDIAEGYSVSREKKESFPLTVTSAQKNPTAFYLCASSQNHPDRGLTEAFFGQGTRLTVV.